The entry below describes one T cell receptor beta chain. What it recognizes is unknown. Stated time point: patch test 1, 2 weeks after DPC sensitization. Treatment indicated: therapeutic diphenylcyclopropenone sensitization with weekly scalp DPC. The CDR3 is made up of 13 amino acids. The V and J ends lost 6 bases and 4 bases respectively, with 12 bases between them. Separate cDNA molecules received unique molecular identifiers, which the library attached to them. A single record per CDR3 protein comes from TCRdb applying MiXCR to the RACE reads. The data contain 180,000 or so distinct CDR3 sequences, more than 14% of them singletons. These data originate in a study of human T cells and chemical hapten exposure. Study as a whole: 2% DPC was applied to around 2 cm by around 2 cm of upper inner arm skin for sensitization. Study-level points and caveats: Alopecia in all donors means immunity may differ from healthy individuals. Expanded TCR sets contained significantly more large CDR3 similarity clusters than controls.

The specimen was whole blood, collected in connection with sensitization to the hapten diphenylcyclopropenone (DPC). This clonotype was obtained from a woman under 40 with alopecia areata. Some clones in this sample may be carry-over from other donors' samples. The chain carries TRBV12-3 or TRBV12-4 and TRBJ1-2; D possibly corresponds to TRBD1 (6 bases). CDR3 sequence: CASSLGQIYGYTF. In nucleotides, the CDR3 is TGTGCCAGCAGCCTAGGACAGATCTATGGCTACACCTTC.